The rows below give T cell receptor beta chains drawn from one sample of a study of a mutant IDH1 vaccine in newly diagnosed glioma. Profiling relied on immunoSEQ multiplex PCR, and the TCRdb table lists in-frame clones only, not all of them. The repertoire holds 80,000 to 100,000 clones, with roughly 82% as singletons. Sequencing was performed on PBMCs, taken from a glioma patient treated with radiotherapy, temozolomide or both. These receptors were collected from a man in his forties with glioma. Some clones in this sample may be carry-over from other donors' samples. Each CDR3 is given with its conserved first and last residue. The D gene is left open where the match is weak. Not every row has a clone size; where given, it reads once, few, many or a size class.

V: TRBV27
D: TRBD1
size: .
J: TRBJ2-2
CDR3: CASSFAGQDTGELFF
DNA: TGTGCCAGCAGTTTTGCGGGACAGGACACCGGGGAGCTGTTTTTT

V: TRBV7-9
D: TRBD1
size: .
J: TRBJ1-1
CDR3: CASIARGQGRFEAFF
DNA: TGTGCCAGCATCGCCCGGGGACAGGGGAGGTTTGAAGCTTTCTTT

V: TRBV27
D: .
size: .
J: TRBJ2-7
CDR3: CASSLGPSF
DNA: TGTGCCAGCAGTTTAGGGCCGTCCTTC

V: TRBV16
D: .
size: once
J: TRBJ2-5
CDR3: CASSWTEYQETQYF
DNA: TGTGCCAGCAGCTGGACAGAATACCAAGAGACCCAGTACTTC

V: TRBV4-1
D: .
size: once
J: TRBJ2-1
CDR3: CASSRANRDYNEQFF
DNA: TGCGCCAGCAGCCGGGCTAACAGGGATTACAATGAGCAGTTCTTC

V: TRBV6-1
D: TRBD1
size: .
J: TRBJ1-1
CDR3: CASSWDRGNTEAFF
DNA: TGTGCCAGCAGCTGGGACAGGGGGAACACTGAAGCTTTCTTT

V: TRBV29-1
D: TRBD1
size: few
J: TRBJ1-1
CDR3: CSVNRGPTEAFF
DNA: TGCAGCGTTAACAGGGGGCCCACTGAAGCTTTCTTT

V: TRBV25-1
D: .
size: .
J: TRBJ2-1
CDR3: CASSGTGTPRSNEQFF
DNA: TGTGCCAGCAGTGGGACCGGGACACCCCGTTCCAATGAGCAGTTCTTC

V: TRBV2
D: TRBD2
size: .
J: TRBJ2-5
CDR3: CASSALAGGRGETQYF
DNA: TGTGCCAGCAGTGCGCTAGCGGGGGGCCGGGGGGAGACCCAGTACTTC

V: TRBV6-5
D: TRBD1
size: .
J: TRBJ2-2
CDR3: CASSRTGIPRELFF
DNA: TGTGCCAGCAGTCGGACAGGGATCCCTCGGGAGCTGTTTTTT

V: TRBV4-1
D: .
size: .
J: TRBJ1-5
CDR3: CASSQEGGRGNQPQHF
DNA: TGCGCCAGCAGCCAAGAGGGGGGCAGGGGCAATCAGCCCCAGCATTTT

V: TRBV29-1
D: .
size: .
J: TRBJ2-3
CDR3: CSVVPTGSGTDTQYF
DNA: TGCAGCGTTGTACCCACAGGGTCAGGCACTGATACGCAGTATTTT

V: TRBV19
D: .
size: .
J: TRBJ2-5
CDR3: CASSSTAARETQYF
DNA: TGTGCCAGTAGTTCCACTGCGGCCAGAGAGACCCAGTACTTC

V: TRBV6-1
D: .
size: .
J: TRBJ2-5
CDR3: CASSEGTWETQYF
DNA: TGTGCCAGCAGTGAAGGGACTTGGGAGACCCAGTACTTC

V: TRBV29-1
D: TRBD1
size: few
J: TRBJ2-7
CDR3: CSIGQGIEQYF
DNA: TGCAGCATTGGACAGGGAATCGAGCAGTACTTC

V: TRBV5-1
D: .
size: .
J: TRBJ2-1
CDR3: CASSLGGVYSYNEQFF
DNA: TGCGCCAGCAGCTTGGGGGGCGTATACTCCTACAATGAGCAGTTCTTC

V: TRBV2
D: .
size: .
J: TRBJ1-4
CDR3: CASSPEGWANEKLFF
DNA: TGTGCCAGCAGTCCCGAGGGTTGGGCTAATGAAAAACTGTTTTTT

V: TRBV5-4
D: .
size: .
J: TRBJ2-2
CDR3: CASSLDTANTGELFF
DNA: TGTGCCAGCAGCTTGGACACAGCGAACACCGGGGAGCTGTTTTTT

V: TRBV4-1
D: .
size: .
J: TRBJ2-5
CDR3: CASSQDGGYRETQYF
DNA: TGCGCCAGCAGCCAAGATGGGGGGTATCGAGAGACCCAGTACTTC

V: TRBV29-1
D: .
size: .
J: TRBJ2-1
CDR3: CSVGGESSYNEQFF
DNA: TGCAGCGTTGGTGGGGAAAGCTCCTACAATGAGCAGTTCTTC

V: TRBV5-1
D: .
size: many
J: TRBJ2-1
CDR3: CASSLFPSADNEQFF
DNA: TGCGCCAGCAGCTTGTTCCCCTCCGCCGACAATGAGCAGTTCTTC

V: TRBV19
D: .
size: .
J: TRBJ1-5
CDR3: CASSIPAYNQPQHF
DNA: TGTGCCAGTAGTATACCCGCCTACAATCAGCCCCAGCATTTT

V: TRBV4-1
D: TRBD2
size: once
J: TRBJ2-1
CDR3: CASRPSGGDYNEQFF
DNA: TGCGCCAGCAGACCGAGCGGGGGGGACTACAATGAGCAGTTCTTC

V: TRBV2
D: .
size: .
J: TRBJ2-7
CDR3: CASAYRDTTYEQYF
DNA: TGTGCCAGCGCCTACCGGGACACGACCTACGAGCAGTACTTC

V: TRBV7-9
D: TRBD1
size: .
J: TRBJ2-3
CDR3: CASSGDRVSDTQYF
DNA: TGTGCCAGCAGCGGGGACAGGGTATCAGATACGCAGTATTTT

V: TRBV2
D: TRBD2
size: .
J: TRBJ2-5
CDR3: CASSARLAGPETQYF
DNA: TGTGCCAGCAGTGCAAGATTAGCGGGGCCGGAGACCCAGTACTTC

V: TRBV5-1
D: .
size: .
J: TRBJ2-5
CDR3: CASSRIAGAGETQYF
DNA: TGCGCCAGCAGTCGTATTGCGGGGGCCGGGGAGACCCAGTACTTC

V: TRBV6-1
D: .
size: .
J: TRBJ1-4
CDR3: CASSHRAATNEKLFF
DNA: TGTGCCAGCAGCCACAGGGCAGCAACTAATGAAAAACTGTTTTTT

V: TRBV4-1
D: TRBD2
size: .
J: TRBJ2-7
CDR3: CASSPILAGGNYEQYF
DNA: TGCGCCAGCAGCCCAATCTTAGCGGGGGGGAACTACGAGCAGTACTTC

V: TRBV5-4
D: TRBD2
size: .
J: TRBJ2-3
CDR3: CASSLSGWRGGPASTDTQYF
DNA: TGTGCCAGCAGCTTGTCAGGATGGCGGGGGGGCCCGGCGAGCACAGATACGCAGTATTTT

V: TRBV6-6
D: .
size: .
J: TRBJ1-4
CDR3: CASSYAPPRDEKLFF
DNA: TGTGCCAGCAGTTACGCCCCCCCTCGGGATGAAAAACTGTTTTTT

V: TRBV2
D: .
size: .
J: TRBJ2-1
CDR3: CASMGNNEQFF
DNA: TGTGCCAGCATGGGCAACAATGAGCAGTTCTTC

V: TRBV2
D: .
size: .
J: TRBJ1-2
CDR3: CASSWTLTYGYTF
DNA: TGTGCCAGCAGTTGGACCCTCACCTATGGCTACACCTTC

V: TRBV29-1
D: .
size: .
J: TRBJ1-1
CDR3: CSVDRGLNTEAFF
DNA: TGCAGCGTTGATCGGGGCCTGAACACTGAAGCTTTCTTT

V: TRBV7-9
D: TRBD2
size: .
J: TRBJ2-5
CDR3: CASSAGLADQETQYF
DNA: TGTGCCAGCAGCGCCGGACTAGCGGACCAAGAGACCCAGTACTTC

V: TRBV14
D: .
size: once
J: TRBJ1-1
CDR3: CASSQGSWGVGAFF
DNA: TGTGCCAGCAGCCAAGGGTCTTGGGGCGTTGGGGCTTTCTTT

V: TRBV9
D: TRBD1
size: .
J: TRBJ1-6
CDR3: CASSAQSTGPSSYNSPLHF
DNA: TGTGCCAGCAGCGCCCAGTCGACAGGGCCTAGCTCCTATAATTCACCCCTCCACTTT

V: TRBV6-5
D: .
size: .
J: TRBJ1-1
CDR3: CASRVSVNTEAFF
DNA: TGTGCCAGCAGGGTTTCGGTGAACACTGAAGCTTTCTTT

V: TRBV5-4
D: TRBD1
size: .
J: TRBJ1-6
CDR3: CASSPARTGDGMSPLHF
DNA: TGTGCCAGCAGCCCCGCGCGGACAGGGGACGGAATGTCACCCCTCCACTTT

V: TRBV5-1
D: .
size: .
J: TRBJ1-4
CDR3: CASRLGGSNEKLFF
DNA: TGCGCCAGCAGACTAGGGGGTTCGAATGAAAAACTGTTTTTT